Following are 18 T cell receptor beta chains from one sample sequenced in a study of T cells in localized non-small cell lung cancer. Method: immunoSEQ multiplex PCR; TCRdb's copy keeps in-frame clones and lacks some. The sample lists about 32,000 clones; 88% were seen once. This sample comprised peripheral blood mononuclear cells, obtained before any cancer treatment. The receptors were gathered from a woman aged 35-75 years with stage III lung adenocarcinoma.

V usage is TRBV6-1 and J usage is TRBJ1-1; D unclear. CDR3 length equals 17 residues. In germline, CDR1 is MNHNS, CDR2 SASEGT. The V gene lost 4 bases and the J gene lost 0 bases, with 18 bases spanning the gap. CDR3 sequence: CASSAQPRRVMNTEAFF. DNA of the CDR3: TGTGCCAGCAGTGCCCAGCCCCGGAGGGTTATGAACACTGAAGCTTTCTTT.

The chain combines TRBV19 with TRBJ1-1, with TRBD1 matching 8 bases. Germline CDR1 LNHDA, CDR2 SQIVND (reference sequence). The trim removed 4 bases at V and 3 bases at J, leaving 7 bases unmatched. The length of the CDR3 is 15 residues. For the CDR3, the DNA is TGTGCCAGTAGTACGCTCGACAGGGGCGACACTGAAGCTTTCTTT. Translated: CASSTLDRGDTEAFF.

The chain combines TRBV19 with TRBJ1-5; no firm D call. The CDR3 is made up of 14 amino acids. Germline-derived CDR1 and CDR2 are LNHDA and SQIVND (reference sequence). V lost 1 base and J 7 bases, leaving 11 bases between the germline ends. CDR3: CASSIGGSGQPQHF. In nucleotides, the CDR3 is TGTGCCAGTAGTATAGGAGGGAGTGGCCAGCCCCAGCATTTT. The whole variable domain, filled in from reference TRBV19 and TRBJ1-5, reads DGGITQSPKYLFRKEGQNVTLSCEQNLNHDAMYWYRQDPGQGLRLIYYSQIVNDFQKGDIAEGYSVSREKKESFPLTVTSAQKNPTAFYLCASSIGGSGQPQHFGDGTRLSIL.

This sequence joins TRBV6-1 and TRBJ1-1; 7 nucleotides line up with TRBD1. Losses at the gene ends were 1 base for V and 4 bases for J; bases not matched to a gene: 3. The germline V gene has CDR1 MNHNS and CDR2 SASEGT. There are 14 residues in the CDR3. Here the CDR3 DNA reads TGTGCCAGCAGTGAAGAAGGGACAGCCACTGAAGCTTTCTTT. The encoded protein is CASSEEGTATEAFF.

This clone has only a few counts. The chain couples TRBV4-3 to TRBJ2-2, with TRBD2 identical over 13 bases. Germline-derived CDR1 and CDR2 are LGHNA and YSLEER. With 0 bases clipped from V and 11 bases from J, the junction kept 12 bases outside the gene matches. This CDR3 spans 18 amino acids. CDR3 in DNA: TGCGCCAGCAGCCAAGAAGTGACTAGCGGGGGGTGGTTTGGTGAGCTGTTTTTT. The encoded protein is CASSQEVTSGGWFGELFF.

The CDR3, as DNA: TGTGCCAGCAGTTATGGGGCCTCCCGGGGTCAGCCCCAGCATTTT. It translates to CASSYGASRGQPQHF. The chain combines TRBV28 with TRBJ1-5; a possible D gene is TRBD1 (5 bases). The germline V and J ends were trimmed by 4 bases and 6 bases, with 16 bases remaining between them. Germline loops: CDR1 MDHEN, CDR2 SYDVKM. The CDR3 consists of 15 residues.

The chain is built from TRBV6-1 and TRBJ2-7, with unresolved D. This CDR3 has 13 residues. Germline values: CDR1 MNHNS, CDR2 SASEGT. Trimming took off 6 bases at V and 0 bases at J, with 9 bases between the two ends. The CDR3, as DNA: TGTGCCAGCAGCCTTCAGGACTCCTACGAGCAGTACTTC. Its translation: CASSLQDSYEQYF.

The V and J genes are TRBV10-1 and TRBJ2-5, with D hard to call. Trimming removed 2 bases at V and 5 bases at J, with 9 bases between. This CDR3 has 13 residues. Per germline, CDR1 WNHNN and CDR2 SYGVQD (reference sequence). As DNA, the CDR3 is TGCGCCAGCAGTGAGGCCCCCGGGGAGACCCAGTACTTC. Translation gives CASSEAPGETQYF.

V gene TRBV19 combines with J gene TRBJ2-6; D might be TRBD1 (6 bases). This CDR3 has 16 residues. Trimming removed 3 bases from V and 0 bases from J, with 9 bases in between. Germline assignment: CDR1 LNHDA and CDR2 SQIVND (reference sequence). The CDR3 spells CASSMGAVSGANVLTF. CDR3 coding DNA: TGTGCCAGTAGTATGGGGGCAGTCTCTGGGGCCAACGTCCTGACTTTC. Full variable domain (outside the CDR3, taken from reference TRBV19 and TRBJ2-6): DGGITQSPKYLFRKEGQNVTLSCEQNLNHDAMYWYRQDPGQGLRLIYYSQIVNDFQKGDIAEGYSVSREKKESFPLTVTSAQKNPTAFYLCASSMGAVSGANVLTFGAGSRLTVL.

The chain combines TRBV5-6 with TRBJ2-1, with no clear D. The CDR3 length is 15 residues. Germline V CDR1 and CDR2: SGHDT, YYEEEE. V gave up 3 bases and J gave up 1 base, with 11 bases separating them. CDR3 bases: TGTGCCAGCAGCTACGACTTGGGGTCCTACAATGAGCAGTTCTTC. It encodes CASSYDLGSYNEQFF.

V gene TRBV4-3 combines with J gene TRBJ2-6, with 8 bases identical to TRBD1. The J segment lost 4 bases and the V segment lost 1 base, leaving 3 bases of the junction unmatched. Germline CDR1 and CDR2: LGHNA and YSLEER. The CDR3 is 16 amino acids. CDR3 nucleotide sequence: TGCGCCAGCAGCCAAGGGACAGGGTCCGGGGCCAACGTCCTGACTTTC. Protein: CASSQGTGSGANVLTF.

The rearrangement links TRBV5-1 to TRBJ1-2; 7 positions match TRBD1. Germline V CDR1 and CDR2: SGHRS, YFSETQ. The CDR3 covers 16 residues. V dropped 0 bases and J dropped 0; count of bases not matched to a gene: 5. The CDR3 DNA reads TGCGCCAGCAGCTTGGGACAGGGTACGCCTAACTATGGCTACACCTTC. This gives the protein CASSLGQGTPNYGYTF. The variable domain in full, with the rest retrieved from reference TRBV5-1 and TRBJ1-2, is KAGVTQTPRYLIKTRGQQVTLSCSPISGHRSVSWYQQTPGQGLQFLFEYFSETQRNKGNFPGRFSGRQFSNSRSEMNVSTLELGDSALYLCASSLGQGTPNYGYTFGSGTRLTVV.

In DNA, the CDR3 is TGTGCCAGCAGTCGCCCGAGCTCCTACGAGCAGTACTTC. It codes for CASSRPSSYEQYF. The chain employs TRBV5-4 and TRBJ2-7; D call uncertain. Trimming removed 5 bases from V and 0 bases from J, with 9 bases in between. There are 13 residues in the CDR3. Germline-derived CDR1 and CDR2 are SGHNT and YYREEE (reference sequence). Supplemented by reference TRBV5-4 and TRBJ2-7, the full variable domain reads ETGVTQSPTHLIKTRGQQVTLRCSSQSGHNTVSWYQQALGQGPQFIFQYYREEENGRGNFPPRFSGLQFPNYSSELNVNALELDDSALYLCASSRPSSYEQYFGPGTRLTVT.

The V call is TRBV28, the J call TRBJ1-1; D is uncertain. The germline CDR1 and CDR2 sequences are MDHEN and SYDVKM. The V and J ends lost 2 bases and 4 bases respectively, with 8 bases between them. The CDR3 is 13 residues long. CDR3 in DNA: TGTGCCAGCAGTTTAGGCCAAACCACTGAAGCTTTCTTT. Protein sequence: CASSLGQTTEAFF. Using reference TRBV28 and TRBJ1-1 for the parts outside the CDR3, the full variable domain is DVKVTQSSRYLVKRTGEKVFLECVQDMDHENMFWYRQDPGLGLRLIYFSYDVKMKEKGDIPEGYSVSREKKERFSLILESASTNQTSMYLCASSLGQTTEAFFGQGTRLTVV.

This chain links TRBV28 with TRBJ2-7; TRBD1 matches 7 bases. Germline values: CDR1 MDHEN, CDR2 SYDVKM. The CDR3 totals 14 residues. The trim removed 8 bases at V and 7 bases at J, leaving 14 bases unmatched. CDR3 coding DNA: TGTGCCAGCGTAAAGGCAGGGACAGCCGGGGAGCAGTACTTC. It yields the protein CASVKAGTAGEQYF.

The chain combines TRBV29-1 with TRBJ2-6; maybe TRBD2 (5 bases). The germline V gene has CDR1 SQVTM and CDR2 ANQGSEA. The length of the CDR3 is 15 residues. The V gene lost 4 bases and the J gene lost 1 base, with 11 bases spanning the gap. The CDR3 here is CSVGTRRSGANVLTF. DNA of the CDR3: TGCAGCGTTGGAACCCGGAGGTCTGGGGCCAACGTCCTGACTTTC.

This chain joins TRBV11-2 and TRBJ2-1; perhaps TRBD2 as D (6 bases). Trimming shortened V by 5 bases and J by 6 bases, and 14 bases separated the two germline ends. Germline V gene data show CDR1 as SGHAT and CDR2 as FQNNGV. The CDR3 has 14 amino acids. CDR3 sequence reads: CASSPTRSGNEQFF. In nucleotides, the CDR3 is TGTGCCAGCAGCCCGACTAGAAGTGGCAATGAGCAGTTCTTC.

The chain couples TRBV28 to TRBJ2-3; 9 bases fit TRBD1. Germline CDR1 MDHEN, CDR2 SYDVKM. This CDR3 region has 15 residues. Trimming cost V 7 bases and J 3 bases; bases outside gene matches: 8. The CDR3 loop reads CASTPGQGMTDTQYF. The CDR3 DNA is TGTGCCAGCACTCCCGGACAGGGGATGACAGATACGCAGTATTTT.